These 19 T cell receptor beta chains share one sample of origin, sequenced in a study of shared clonotypes between healthy human individuals (TCRdb year 2020). The method behind the library was the immunoSEQ multiplex PCR assay. As stored in TCRdb, this immuneACCESS dataset retains in-frame rearrangements with V and J assigned. A fraction of the clones does not appear; measured against another copy, unresolved V genes explain less than half of the discrepancy, and the remainder lacks a known reason. This sample is represented by fewer than 3 million clones; under 95% of them were singletons. The ten most abundant clones make up approximately 0.39% of the sample. Specimen: naive CD4+ T cells from PBMCs. Read against the paper, the sample's cell subset or site label means: CD45RA+ positively selected. The receptors shown here come from a man younger than 35 in good health. Some clones in this sample may be carry-over from other donors' samples.

Turning to this clone: The same CDR3 also results from other DNA sequences found in this sample. The genes are TRBV5-1 and TRBJ2-1; D remains unclear. Germline values: CDR1 SGHRS, CDR2 YFSETQ. Trimming removed 0 bases from V and 4 bases from J, with 5 bases in between. This CDR3 has 13 amino acids. CDR3 residues: CASSLGLYNEQFF. The CDR3 DNA reads TGCGCCAGCAGCTTGGGACTTTACAATGAGCAGTTCTTC. Full variable domain (outside the CDR3, taken from reference TRBV5-1 and TRBJ2-1): KAGVTQTPRYLIKTRGQQVTLSCSPISGHRSVSWYQQTPGQGLQFLFEYFSETQRNKGNFPGRFSGRQFSNSRSEMNVSTLELGDSALYLCASSLGLYNEQFFGPGTRLTVL.

The chain has TRBV19 and TRBJ1-2; TRBD1 matches at 8 bases. The length of the CDR3 is 13 residues. Germline assignment: CDR1 LNHDA and CDR2 SQIVND (reference sequence). V trimming: 5 bases; J trimming: 7 bases; junction bases outside the gene matches: 6. Here the CDR3 reads CASSPPTGAGYTF. The CDR3 nucleotides are TGTGCCAGTAGTCCCCCGACAGGGGCTGGCTACACCTTC.

This clone was recorded only once. The chain joins TRBV5-4 to TRBJ2-3, with D maybe TRBD1 (5 bases). CDR1 is SGHNT and CDR2 is YYREEE in the germline V gene (reference sequence). This CDR3 spans 14 amino acids. Trimming stripped 4 bases from V and 1 base from J, with 10 bases between. The CDR3, as DNA: TGTGCCAGCAGCCAGTGGGGCCGCACAGATACGCAGTATTTT. Its translation: CASSQWGRTDTQYF. Drawing the rest from reference TRBV5-4 and TRBJ2-3, the complete variable domain is ETGVTQSPTHLIKTRGQQVTLRCSSQSGHNTVSWYQQALGQGPQFIFQYYREEENGRGNFPPRFSGLQFPNYSSELNVNALELDDSALYLCASSQWGRTDTQYFGPGTRLTVL.

The rearrangement joins TRBV10-1 to TRBJ2-6, with D unclear. This CDR3 is 17 amino acids long. Trimming pared 4 bases from V and 1 base from J, leaving 14 bases between. Germline V gives CDR1 WNHNN, CDR2 SYGVQD (reference sequence). This chain's CDR3 is CASSGAGLASGANVLTF. CDR3 DNA: TGCGCCAGCAGTGGGGCAGGTTTGGCTTCTGGGGCCAACGTCCTGACTTTC.

The V and J genes are TRBV5-1 and TRBJ2-3, with unresolved D. V was trimmed by 0 bases and J by 6 bases, leaving 11 bases between them. The germline CDR1 and CDR2 sequences are SGHRS and YFSETQ. This CDR3 contains 14 residues. CDR3 sequence reads: CASSLVASRDTQYF. In DNA, the CDR3 is TGCGCCAGCAGCTTGGTGGCCTCCCGGGATACGCAGTATTTT.

The CDR3 loop is CASSRTGESREQYF. The DNA of the CDR3 is TGTGCCAGTAGTCGGACAGGGGAGTCGAGAGAGCAGTACTTC. J is TRBJ2-7 and V is TRBV19; 9 bases match TRBD1. The V and J ends lost 5 bases and 7 bases, in that order; junction bases with no gene match: 9. The CDR3 runs 14 residues. Germline V gene sequence: CDR1 LNHDA, CDR2 SQIVND (reference sequence).

This clone was counted once. The chain employs TRBV5-1 and TRBJ2-7; TRBD2 matches at 11 bases. This CDR3 is 18 amino acids long. Trimming at V came to 3 bases and at J to 2 bases, leaving 13 bases not matched to a gene. CDR1 SGHRS and CDR2 YFSETQ come from the germline V gene. The CDR3 bases are TGCGCCAGCAGCTCGCTGCCTTTTAGCGGGAGGGTTACCTACGAGCAGTACTTC. It yields the protein CASSSLPFSGRVTYEQYF.

V usage is TRBV6-5 and J usage is TRBJ2-3; no firm D call. V was trimmed by 8 bases and J by 1 base, leaving 16 bases between them. The CDR3 has 15 amino acids. Germline V gives CDR1 MNHEY, CDR2 SVGAGI. This CDR3 reads CASGSLGPGTDTQYF. CDR3 nucleotides: TGTGCCAGCGGTTCGTTAGGCCCCGGCACAGATACGCAGTATTTT.

The CDR3 protein is CASSPGGGRTDGYTF. The CDR3, as DNA: TGTGCCAGCAGCCCTGGTGGGGGGCGGACTGATGGCTACACCTTC. The chain is built from TRBV7-9 and TRBJ1-2; maybe TRBD1 (6 bases). The germline V gene has CDR1 SEHNR and CDR2 FQNEAQ (reference sequence). Trimming stripped 5 bases from V and 6 bases from J, with 19 bases between. CDR3 size: 15 residues.

This rearrangement joins TRBV5-1 to TRBJ2-3, with D maybe TRBD2 (6 bases). Germline V lookup: CDR1 SGHRS, CDR2 YFSETQ. The CDR3 has 16 amino acids. Trimming stripped 2 bases from V and 2 bases from J, with 15 bases between. The CDR3 nucleotides read TGCGCCAGCAGCTTTCAAAGGGGAGGATTCACAGATACGCAGTATTTT. This sequence encodes CASSFQRGGFTDTQYF.

This clone was observed a single time. J is TRBJ2-5 and V is TRBV7-8; 7 bases align to TRBD1. The CDR3 loop spans 17 amino acids. Germline CDR1 SGHVS, CDR2 FQNEAQ. With 5 bases clipped from V and 1 base from J, the junction kept 13 bases outside the gene matches. The DNA for the CDR3 is TGTGCCAGCAGCCCGGGACCGAGACAGGGTCCCCAAGAGACCCAGTACTTC. It is translated as CASSPGPRQGPQETQYF.

The CDR3 nucleotides are TGTGCCATCAGTTCGGACAGGGCGGCCAATCAGCCCCAGCATTTT. Protein sequence: CAISSDRAANQPQHF. The V gene is TRBV10-3, the J gene TRBJ1-5; TRBD1 agrees at 8 bases. The CDR3 contains 15 residues. Germline V gene sequence: CDR1 ENHRY, CDR2 SYGVKD. After removal of 5 bases from V and 3 bases from J, the junction contained 6 bases not matched to a gene.

As to this clone: The same CDR3 arises from other DNA sequences in this sample as well. The V gene is TRBV7-2, the J gene TRBJ2-1, with TRBD2 matching over 12 bases. J was trimmed by 7 bases and V by 3 bases; bases with no gene match: 1. Per the germline V gene, CDR1 is SGHTA and CDR2 is FQGNSA. This CDR3 has 14 amino acids. CDR3 sequence (DNA): TGTGCCAGCAGCTTGGGGACTAGCGGGAATGAGCAGTTCTTC. Its translation: CASSLGTSGNEQFF.

The J gene is TRBJ2-1, the V gene TRBV2; 13 bases are a match to TRBD2. The V and J ends lost 5 bases and 0 bases, in that order; junction bases with no gene match: 16. Germline loops: CDR1 SNHLY, CDR2 FYNNEI. The CDR3 loop spans 21 amino acids. The CDR3 here is CASSPGTSGNPRRGSYNEQFF. DNA for the CDR3: TGTGCCAGCAGTCCCGGGACTAGCGGGAATCCGCGAAGGGGCTCCTACAATGAGCAGTTCTTC.

Comments on this clone: This CDR3 is also generated by other DNA sequences in the sample. This chain links TRBV10-3 with TRBJ2-5, with D unresolved. Germline values: CDR1 ENHRY, CDR2 SYGVKD. The CDR3 is made up of 12 amino acids. V dropped 1 base and J dropped 4 bases, with 4 bases sitting between them. Here the CDR3 reads CAISELGETQYF. DNA of the CDR3: TGTGCCATCAGTGAGTTAGGAGAGACCCAGTACTTC.

This clone was detected once. The chain employs TRBV5-1 and TRBJ1-4; D call uncertain. Germline-derived CDR1 and CDR2 are SGHRS and YFSETQ. The CDR3 has 13 residues. V was cut by 0 bases and J by 7 bases, with 7 bases left in between. CDR3 amino acids: CASSLGTSEKLFF. CDR3 DNA: TGCGCCAGCAGCTTGGGCACAAGTGAAAAACTGTTTTTT.

This clone has only one observation. The V and J genes are TRBV5-6 and TRBJ1-1; D gene ambiguous. The germline V and J ends were trimmed by 4 bases and 4 bases, with 20 bases remaining between them. This CDR3 region has 16 residues. The V gene's germline CDR1 is SGHDT and CDR2 YYEEEE. The CDR3 here is CASSLPRWDPATEAFF. The CDR3 DNA follows: TGTGCCAGCAGCCTCCCCCGCTGGGATCCCGCCACTGAAGCTTTCTTT.

This clone was detected a few times. Other DNA sequences in this sample translate to the same CDR3. The chain uses TRBV28 and TRBJ2-1; D ambiguous. Germline V gene lookup returns CDR1 MDHEN and CDR2 SYDVKM. V lost 2 bases, J lost 3 bases, and 2 bases lay in between. The CDR3 is 12 amino acids. The CDR3 DNA follows: TGTGCCAGCAGTTTACTCTACAATGAGCAGTTCTTC. Translated, it gives CASSLLYNEQFF.

This sequence joins TRBV7-8 and TRBJ2-7, with a possible D match to TRBD1 (6 bases). Trimming pared 5 bases from V and 6 bases from J, leaving 20 bases between. CDR1 SGHVS and CDR2 FQNEAQ come from the germline V gene. The CDR3 is 15 amino acids. The chain's CDR3 is CASSPTAGVGTEQYF. The CDR3 DNA follows: TGTGCCAGCAGCCCGACCGCAGGGGTGGGAACCGAGCAGTACTTC.